This TCR beta chain comes out of a study of blood T cell repertoires in COVID-19. Study context: Nucleic acid was either cDNA or gDNA, and it came from T cells, B-cell-depleted T cells, or PBMCs.

This table comes from immunoSEQ multiplex PCR, and its TCRdb copy is limited to in-frame clones, with some not included. The sample consists of hundreds of thousands of clones, around 89% of them appearing once. The V and J ends lost 6 bases and 3 bases, in that order; junction bases with no gene match: 7. This CDR3 has 14 residues. The germline CDR1 and CDR2 sequences are SQVTM and ANQGSEA. The sequence was collected from a woman younger than 30 with acute or convalescent COVID-19. The specimen sequenced was peripheral blood. V usage is TRBV29-1 and J usage is TRBJ1-4, with 7 bases fitting TRBD1. CDR3 sequence (DNA): TGCAGCGTGGGAGAGGGGGCTGCTAATGAAAAACTGTTTTTT. It is translated as CSVGEGAANEKLFF.